This T cell receptor beta chain appears in the sequencing data of a study of post-analysis software for immune sequencing data. Study-wide results and caveats: There were a handful of TRBV segments more frequent in patients than controls, and TRBV5-6, TRBV5-1 and TRBV20-1 were among them.

Germline V gene data show CDR1 as SQVTM and CDR2 as ANQGSEA. Trimming removed 3 bases from V and 3 bases from J, with 10 bases in between. This CDR3 contains 13 residues. The TCR beta cDNA libraries contained unique molecular identifiers. MiXCR, applied by TCRdb to the PCR reads, yields one record per CDR3 protein. In the table there are some 240,000 distinct CDR3 sequences, 36% of which are singletons. About this clonotype itself: Antigen specificity is unknown.

The sample was blood. This receptor was obtained from a girl aged 5-17 years with multiple sclerosis. V and J are TRBV29-1 and TRBJ2-3; no definite D call. The CDR3 DNA sequence: TGCAGCGTTGATTTTGATGAAACAGATACGCAGTATTTT. It codes for CSVDFDETDTQYF.